The 27 T cell receptor beta chains in this list originate from one sample, sequenced in a study of cytomegalovirus exposure and HLA in healthy donors. The PCR had 60 Vbeta and 13 Jbeta primers. Using immunoSEQ multiplex PCR, the repertoire was profiled, and TCRdb retains in-frame clones only, with some absent. The sample holds some 220,000 clones, more than 75% seen once. Sequencing used PBMCs. The origin of the receptors is a girl aged 2 to 9 in good health and CMV-seronegative.

The chain recombines TRBV30 with TRBJ2-5; D is perhaps TRBD2 (6 bases). The last part of the DNA fits TRBJ2-7 better; the J call may be wrong. The germline CDR1 and CDR2 sequences are GTSNPN and SVGIG (reference sequence). The CDR3 has 12 amino acids. Here the CDR3 DNA reads TGTGCCTGGGCTTTGCAGGGAGGCGAGCAGTACTTC. It specifies CAWALQGGEQYF.

In the case of this clone: The germline gene is not matched at one end of the junction; a read error may be the cause. At the DNA level, this CDR3 is encoded by other sequences in the same sample as well. This sequence joins TRBV6-5 and TRBJ1-5, with D tentatively TRBD1 (5 bases). This CDR3 spans 13 amino acids. CDR1 and CDR2 from the germline V gene are MNHEY and SVGAGI. The CDR3 loop reads CASQGGGNQPQHF. CDR3 bases: TGCGCCAGCCAGGGAGGTGGCAATCAGCCCCAGCATTTT.

CDR3 region: CASSPGQTYEQYF. In DNA, the CDR3 is TGCGCCAGCAGCCCGGGACAGACCTACGAGCAGTACTTC. The chain links TRBV5-1 to TRBJ2-7, with 7 bases fitting TRBD1. V shed 4 bases and J 2 bases; nucleotides not matched to a gene: 3. CDR3 length: 13 residues. Germline CDR1 and CDR2: SGHRS and YFSETQ.

This clone came up a few times. The J gene is TRBJ1-6, the V gene TRBV27, with 8 bases matching TRBD1. CDR3 length: 15 residues. The germline CDR1 and CDR2 sequences are MNHEY and SMNVEV (reference sequence). V shed 5 bases and J 10 bases; nucleotides not matched to a gene: 10. CDR3 protein: CASSLRQGTGSPLHF. Here the CDR3 DNA reads TGTGCCAGCAGTCTCCGACAGGGGACAGGATCACCCCTCCACTTT.

The CDR3 DNA follows: TGCGCCAGCAGCCCGGGACTAGCGGGAGGGGACCGGGAGCAGTTCTTC. Protein product: CASSPGLAGGDREQFF. J is TRBJ2-1 and V is TRBV4-1, with TRBD2 matching 16 bases. CDR3 length equals 16 residues. The ends lost 4 bases at V and 10 bases at J; junction bases unmatched: 7. Germline lookup yields CDR1 MGHRA and CDR2 YSYEKL.

The gene calls are TRBV10-3 and TRBJ2-2, with 13 positions matching TRBD2. V shed 10 bases and J 7 bases; nucleotides not matched to a gene: 9. From germline, CDR1 is ENHRY and CDR2 SYGVKD. The CDR3 consists of 15 residues. In DNA, the CDR3 is TGTGCCACCCAAACTAGCGGGGGGGCCGGCGGGGAGCTGTTTTTT. This gives the protein CATQTSGGAGGELFF.

The chain employs TRBV11-2 and TRBJ1-5, with 9 bases identical to TRBD1. This CDR3 comprises 15 residues. Looked up from germline, CDR1 is SGHAT and CDR2 is FQNNGV. Germline trimming cut 5 bases from V and 4 bases from J; bases unmatched to any gene: 6. The CDR3, as DNA: TGTGCCAGCAGCAGTGGGACAGGGACGAATCAGCCCCAGCATTTT. Translating it yields CASSSGTGTNQPQHF.

The rearrangement uses TRBV5-6 and TRBJ1-5, with 8 bases aligning to TRBD1. Trimming at V came to 4 bases and at J to 6 bases, leaving 3 bases not matched to a gene. The V gene's germline CDR1 is SGHDT and CDR2 YYEEEE. The CDR3 sequence is 13 residues long. The CDR3, as DNA: TGTGCCAGCAGCGTGGGACAGGTTCAGCCCCAGCATTTT. Its protein product is CASSVGQVQPQHF.

The V call is TRBV7-2, the J call TRBJ2-4; 8 bases are shared with TRBD1. This CDR3 spans 14 amino acids. Germline V CDR1 and CDR2: SGHTA, FQGNSA. The V gene end was trimmed by 5 bases and the J gene end by 14 bases; junction bases not matched to a gene: 14. The chain's CDR3 is CASSVIGTGRSKYF. In nucleotides, the CDR3 is TGTGCCAGCAGCGTCATAGGGACAGGCCGTTCTAAGTACTTC.

The chain recombines TRBV4-1 with TRBJ1-5; no clear D gene. V lost 3 bases, J lost 0 bases, and 6 bases lay in between. CDR1 MGHRA and CDR2 YSYEKL come from the germline V gene. The CDR3 spans 14 residues. CDR3 amino acids: CASSQTYSNQPQHF. In DNA, the CDR3 is TGCGCCAGCAGCCAGACATATAGCAATCAGCCCCAGCATTTT.

Note on this clone: A junction boundary mismatches the germline segment, possibly from a read error. J is TRBJ2-5 and V is TRBV5-5; D possibly corresponds to TRBD2 (6 bases). Germline assignment: CDR1 SGHKS and CDR2 YYEKEE (reference sequence). This CDR3 contains 14 residues. CDR3 region: CASTLGLLQETQYF. CDR3 in DNA: TGTGCCAGCACCTTGGGACTGCTTCAAGAGACCCAGTACTTC.

The chain couples TRBV6-6 to TRBJ2-3, with D tentatively TRBD2 (6 bases). Germline CDR1 and CDR2: MNHNY and SVGAGI (reference sequence). This CDR3 has 15 amino acids. V lost 6 bases and J lost 1, with 14 bases in between. As DNA, the CDR3 is TGTGCCAGCAGCCCCGGGAGTACGGGCACAGATACGCAGTATTTT. It is translated as CASSPGSTGTDTQYF.

The chain recombines TRBV7-2 with TRBJ2-7, with D unclear. V was clipped by 6 bases and J by 0 bases, with 6 bases between them. The CDR3 has 12 residues. From germline, CDR1 is SGHTA and CDR2 FQGNSA. CDR3: CASSLSSYEQYF. The DNA of the CDR3 is TGTGCCAGCAGTTTGAGCTCCTACGAGCAGTACTTC.

This chain connects TRBV30 to TRBJ2-3; tentative D call: TRBD1 (6 bases). V was pared by 2 bases and J by 4 bases, with 16 bases between. The CDR3 consists of 15 residues. CDR1 and CDR2 (germline): GTSNPN, SVGIG (reference sequence). CDR3 in DNA: TGTGCCTGGAGTCACGGCAGGGGAATAGCAGATACGCAGTATTTT. It encodes CAWSHGRGIADTQYF.

This clone has only one observation. V and J are TRBV27 and TRBJ1-5, with 7 bases matching TRBD1. Germline V gene data show CDR1 as MNHEY and CDR2 as SMNVEV (reference sequence). The CDR3 is 14 residues long. Trimming at V came to 5 bases and at J to 5 bases, leaving 6 bases not matched to a gene. CDR3 nucleotide sequence: TGTGCCAGCAGTAAAGGGGGCGTCGATCAGCCCCAGCATTTT. It specifies CASSKGGVDQPQHF.

V is TRBV6-5 and J is TRBJ2-2; maybe TRBD2 (5 bases). CDR1 and CDR2 from the germline V gene are MNHEY and SVGAGI. Between the trimmed V and J ends, which lost 6 bases and 0 bases, there was a span of 5 bases. This CDR3 spans 13 amino acids. The CDR3 nucleotides are TGTGCCAGCAGGGAGGCGAACACCGGGGAGCTGTTTTTT. Protein: CASREANTGELFF.

V and J are TRBV6-1 and TRBJ2-3, with 7 bases identical to TRBD2. The CDR3 is made up of 15 amino acids. With 8 bases clipped from V and 4 bases from J, the junction kept 12 bases outside the gene matches. Germline CDR1 is MNHNS and CDR2 is SASEGT. CDR3 in amino acids: CASRGPGTSADTQYF. In DNA, the CDR3 is TGTGCCAGCCGAGGACCCGGTACTAGCGCAGATACGCAGTATTTT.

This CDR3 is CSATSPGLAARGGDEQFF. The CDR3 DNA is TGCAGCGCTACCTCCCCGGGACTAGCGGCCAGAGGGGGGGATGAGCAGTTCTTC. The V call is TRBV29-1, the J call TRBJ2-1; TRBD2 agrees at 11 bases. The CDR3 length is 18 residues. Trimming took 7 bases from V and 8 from J; bases not matched to a gene: 22. Per germline, CDR1 SQVTM and CDR2 ANQGSEA.

This rearrangement joins TRBV11-2 to TRBJ1-6; 7 bases are a match to TRBD1. The trim removed 5 bases at V and 9 bases at J, leaving 10 bases unmatched. CDR1 is SGHAT, CDR2 FQNNGV, per germline. The CDR3 is 15 amino acids. The CDR3 reads CASSQQWDRSSPLHF. The CDR3 DNA sequence: TGTGCCAGCAGCCAGCAGTGGGACAGATCTTCACCCCTCCACTTT.

The gene calls are TRBV19 and TRBJ2-6; maybe TRBD1 (6 bases). The CDR3 is 15 amino acids. Germline CDR1 and CDR2: LNHDA and SQIVND (reference sequence). Trimming shortened V by 10 bases and J by 1 base, and 14 bases separated the two germline ends. CDR3: CATTNRVSGANVLTF. CDR3 in DNA: TGTGCCACCACCAACAGGGTGTCTGGGGCCAACGTCCTGACTTTC.

The chain links TRBV7-6 to TRBJ2-5; TRBD2 matches at 12 bases. The CDR3 consists of 17 residues. In germline, CDR1 is SGHVS, CDR2 FNYEAQ. V gave up 5 bases and J gave up 3 bases; unmatched junction bases: 10. CDR3 loop: CASSRGARTSGEETQYF. The CDR3 region has the DNA TGTGCCAGCAGCCGGGGGGCCCGGACTAGCGGGGAAGAGACCCAGTACTTC.

J is TRBJ1-2 and V is TRBV5-1; D unclear. V dropped 0 bases and J dropped 3 bases, with 6 bases sitting between them. Germline CDR1 reads SGHRS; CDR2 reads YFSETQ. The CDR3 totals 13 residues. The CDR3, as DNA: TGCGCCAGCAGCTTGGACAGATACTATGGCTACACCTTC. Residues: CASSLDRYYGYTF.

This sequence joins TRBV27 and TRBJ1-6; TRBD1 agrees at 11 bases. The CDR3 extends over 15 amino acids. Germline CDR1 MNHEY, CDR2 SMNVEV (reference sequence). V lost 3 bases to trimming and J lost 7 bases; unmatched junction nucleotides: 2. The CDR3 protein is CASSFRTGGNSPLHF. CDR3 nucleotide sequence: TGTGCCAGCAGTTTTAGGACAGGGGGCAATTCACCCCTCCACTTT.

V is TRBV30 and J is TRBJ2-5; no firm D call. From germline, CDR1 is GTSNPN and CDR2 SVGIG (reference sequence). The CDR3 covers 12 residues. Trimming took off 4 bases at V and 1 base at J, with 7 bases between the two ends. CDR3: CAWTDIQETQYF. CDR3 DNA: TGTGCCTGGACAGACATCCAAGAGACCCAGTACTTC.

V is TRBV4-2 and J is TRBJ2-2; possible D gene TRBD2, 5 bases. V was cut by 1 base and J by 4 bases, with 13 bases left in between. The CDR3 covers 16 residues. Germline loops: CDR1 LGHNA, CDR2 YNFKEQ. CDR3 coding DNA: TGTGCCAGCAGCCAAGTAACTAGTCATTCCACCGGGGAGCTGTTTTTT. Translation: CASSQVTSHSTGELFF.

The gene calls are TRBV15 and TRBJ1-1; D is perhaps TRBD1 (6 bases). Germline V gene data show CDR1 as LNHNV and CDR2 as YYDKDF (reference sequence). This CDR3 has 16 amino acids. V lost 1 base, J lost 0 bases, and 12 bases lay in between. The CDR3 region is CATSRGLGAMNTEAFF. The DNA for the CDR3 is TGTGCCACCAGCAGAGGTCTGGGGGCAATGAACACTGAAGCTTTCTTT.

The CDR3 loop is CASSILAGGPGEQYF. The CDR3 DNA follows: TGTGCCAGTAGTATTCTAGCGGGAGGGCCGGGAGAGCAGTACTTC. The chain recombines TRBV19 with TRBJ2-7; the match to TRBD2 covers 12 bases. With 3 bases clipped from V and 7 bases from J, the junction kept 7 bases outside the gene matches. Germline loops: CDR1 LNHDA, CDR2 SQIVND (reference sequence). The CDR3 extends over 15 amino acids.